This entry features one T cell receptor beta chain sequence. Its antigen is as yet unknown. The source of the sample is a study of shared clonotypes between healthy human individuals. About the study: Participating donors consisted of a couple of women and a few men aged 18 to 49. Per donor, CD8 memory used one plate, CD8 naive used two, CD4 memory used three and CD4 naive used three.

Only in-frame clones appear in the TCRdb table, and some are missing; sequencing was by immunoSEQ multiplex PCR. The table records more than 2 million clones, around 93% of them present only once. Whole-study results and caveats: In having few donors, the study represented limited genetic and exposure-history diversity. Non-shared clonotypes had lower generation probabilities than those shared by all four donors.

Terminally differentiated effector memory CD45RA+ cells were excluded from the naive CD8 cells, which were CD45RO-negative and positively selected for CCR7. The germline gives CDR1 GTSNPN, CDR2 SVGIG (reference sequence). V was trimmed by 3 bases and J by 3 bases, leaving 11 bases between them. The CDR3 consists of 13 residues. The chain recombines TRBV30 with TRBJ1-2; D is ambiguous. Material: naive CD8+ T cells from PBMCs. The source of this sequence is a man aged 18 to 29 in good health. Some clones in this sample may be carry-over from other donors' samples. The CDR3 protein is CAWREPGDYGYTF. Written as DNA, the CDR3 is TGTGCCTGGAGGGAACCCGGGGACTATGGCTACACCTTC. Using reference TRBV30 and TRBJ1-2 for the parts outside the CDR3, the full variable domain is SQTIHQWPATLVQPVGSPLSLECTVEGTSNPNLYWYRQAAGRGLQLLFYSVGIGQISSEVPQNLSASRPQDRQFILSSKKLLLSDSGFYLCAWREPGDYGYTFGSGTRLTVV.